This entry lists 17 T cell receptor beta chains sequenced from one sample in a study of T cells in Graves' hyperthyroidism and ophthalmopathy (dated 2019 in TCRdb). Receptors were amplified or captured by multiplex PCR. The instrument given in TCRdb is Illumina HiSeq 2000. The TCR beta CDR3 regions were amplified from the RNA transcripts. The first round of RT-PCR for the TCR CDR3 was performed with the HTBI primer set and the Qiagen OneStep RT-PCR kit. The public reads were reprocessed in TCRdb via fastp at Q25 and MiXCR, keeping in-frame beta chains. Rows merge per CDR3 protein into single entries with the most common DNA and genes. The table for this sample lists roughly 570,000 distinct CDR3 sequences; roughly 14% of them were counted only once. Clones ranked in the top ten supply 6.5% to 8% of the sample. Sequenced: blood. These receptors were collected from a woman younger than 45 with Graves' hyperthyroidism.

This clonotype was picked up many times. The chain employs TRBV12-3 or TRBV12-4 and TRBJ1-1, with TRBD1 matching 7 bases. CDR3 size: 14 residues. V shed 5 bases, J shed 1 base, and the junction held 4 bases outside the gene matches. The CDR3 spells CASSMTGTNTEAFF. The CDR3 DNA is TGTGCCAGCAGTATGACAGGGACGAACACTGAAGCTTTCTTT.

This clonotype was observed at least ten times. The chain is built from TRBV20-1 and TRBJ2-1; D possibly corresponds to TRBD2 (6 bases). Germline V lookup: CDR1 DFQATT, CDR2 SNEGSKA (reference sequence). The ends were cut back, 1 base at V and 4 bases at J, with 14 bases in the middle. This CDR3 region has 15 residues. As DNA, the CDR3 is TGCAGTGCTAGAGGACGGAGGGGACCATACAATGAGCAGTTCTTC. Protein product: CSARGRRGPYNEQFF.

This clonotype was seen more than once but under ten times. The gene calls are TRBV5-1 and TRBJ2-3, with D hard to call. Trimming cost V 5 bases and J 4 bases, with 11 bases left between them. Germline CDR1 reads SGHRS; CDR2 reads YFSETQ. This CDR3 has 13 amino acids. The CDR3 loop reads CASSSGASDTQYF. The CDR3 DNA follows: TGCGCCAGCAGTTCCGGAGCGTCAGATACGCAGTATTTT.

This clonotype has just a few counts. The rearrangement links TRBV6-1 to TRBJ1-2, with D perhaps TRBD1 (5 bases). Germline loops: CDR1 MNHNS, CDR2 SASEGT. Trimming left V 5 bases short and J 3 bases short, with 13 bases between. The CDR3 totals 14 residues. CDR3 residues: CASSRSDTHYGYTF. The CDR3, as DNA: TGTGCCAGCAGTCGGTCGGACACCCACTATGGCTACACCTTC.

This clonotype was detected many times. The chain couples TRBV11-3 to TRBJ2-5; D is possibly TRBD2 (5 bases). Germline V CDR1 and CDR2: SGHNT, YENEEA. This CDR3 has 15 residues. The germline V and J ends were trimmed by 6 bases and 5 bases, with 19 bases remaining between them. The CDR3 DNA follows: TGTGCCAGCAGTTCGGGGAAGACTGCCGGCGAGACCCAGTACTTC. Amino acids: CASSSGKTAGETQYF.

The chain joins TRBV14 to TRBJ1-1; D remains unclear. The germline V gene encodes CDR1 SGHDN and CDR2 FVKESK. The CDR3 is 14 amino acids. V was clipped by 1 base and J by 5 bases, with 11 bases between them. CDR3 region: CASSQGSGGTEAFF. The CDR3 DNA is TGTGCCAGCAGCCAAGGATCGGGTGGGACTGAAGCTTTCTTT.

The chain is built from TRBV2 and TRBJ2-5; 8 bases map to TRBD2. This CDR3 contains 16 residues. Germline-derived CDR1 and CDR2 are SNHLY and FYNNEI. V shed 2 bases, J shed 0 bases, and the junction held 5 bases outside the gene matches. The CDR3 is CASSETSGSYQETQYF. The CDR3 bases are TGTGCCAGCAGTGAAACTAGCGGATCGTACCAAGAGACCCAGTACTTC.

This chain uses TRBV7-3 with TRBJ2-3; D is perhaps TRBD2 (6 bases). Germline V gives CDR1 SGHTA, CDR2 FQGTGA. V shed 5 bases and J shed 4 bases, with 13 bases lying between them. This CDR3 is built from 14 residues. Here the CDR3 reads CASSLTRGSDTQYF. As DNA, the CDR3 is TGTGCCAGCAGCCTGACTAGGGGATCAGATACGCAGTATTTT.

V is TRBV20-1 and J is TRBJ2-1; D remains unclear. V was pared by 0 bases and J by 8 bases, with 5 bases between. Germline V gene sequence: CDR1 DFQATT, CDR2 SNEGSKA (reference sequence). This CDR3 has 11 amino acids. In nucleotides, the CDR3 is TGCAGTGCTAGAGATTGGGATGAGCAGTTCTTC. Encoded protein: CSARDWDEQFF.

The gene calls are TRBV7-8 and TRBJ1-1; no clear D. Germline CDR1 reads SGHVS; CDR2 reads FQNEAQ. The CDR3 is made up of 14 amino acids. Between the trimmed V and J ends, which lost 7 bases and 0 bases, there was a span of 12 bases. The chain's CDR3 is CASTGWEMNTEAFF. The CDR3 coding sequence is TGTGCCAGCACTGGTTGGGAGATGAACACTGAAGCTTTCTTT.

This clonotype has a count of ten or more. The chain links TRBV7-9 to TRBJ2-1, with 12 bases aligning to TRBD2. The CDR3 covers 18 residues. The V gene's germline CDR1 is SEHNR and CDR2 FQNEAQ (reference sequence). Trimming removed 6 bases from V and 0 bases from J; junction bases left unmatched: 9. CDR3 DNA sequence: TGTGCCAGCAGACGACTAGCGGGAGAGGGGGGCTCCTACAATGAGCAGTTCTTC. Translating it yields CASRRLAGEGGSYNEQFF.

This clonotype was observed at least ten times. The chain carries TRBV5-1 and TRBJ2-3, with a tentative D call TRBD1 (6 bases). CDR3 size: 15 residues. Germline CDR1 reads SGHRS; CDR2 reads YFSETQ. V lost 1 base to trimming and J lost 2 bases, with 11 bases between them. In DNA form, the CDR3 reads TGCGCCAGCAGCTTGCAGGGGACCTACACAGATACGCAGTATTTT. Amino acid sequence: CASSLQGTYTDTQYF.

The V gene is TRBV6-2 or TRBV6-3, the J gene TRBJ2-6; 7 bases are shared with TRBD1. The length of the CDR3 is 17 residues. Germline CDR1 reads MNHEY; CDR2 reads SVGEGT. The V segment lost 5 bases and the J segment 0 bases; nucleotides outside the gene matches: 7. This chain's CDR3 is CASSDSGQISGANVLTF. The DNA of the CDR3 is TGTGCCAGCAGTGATTCGGGACAGATCTCTGGGGCCAACGTCCTGACTTTC.

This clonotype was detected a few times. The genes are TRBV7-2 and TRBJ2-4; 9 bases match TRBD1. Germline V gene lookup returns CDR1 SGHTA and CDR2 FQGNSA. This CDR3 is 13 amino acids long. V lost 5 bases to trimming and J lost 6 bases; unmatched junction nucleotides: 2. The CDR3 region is CASSLQGANIQYF. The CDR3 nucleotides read TGTGCCAGCAGCCTACAGGGGGCAAACATTCAGTACTTC.

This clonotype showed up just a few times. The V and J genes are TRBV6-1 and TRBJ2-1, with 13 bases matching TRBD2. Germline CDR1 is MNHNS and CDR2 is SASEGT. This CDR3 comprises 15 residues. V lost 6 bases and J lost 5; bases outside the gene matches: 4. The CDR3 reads CASRDGTSGNNEQFF. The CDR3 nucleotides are TGTGCCAGCAGGGACGGGACTAGCGGGAACAATGAGCAGTTCTTC.

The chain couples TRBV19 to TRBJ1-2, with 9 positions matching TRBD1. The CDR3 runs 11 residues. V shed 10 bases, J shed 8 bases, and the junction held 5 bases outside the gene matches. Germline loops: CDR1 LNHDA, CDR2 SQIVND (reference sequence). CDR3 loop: CATGQGGGYTF. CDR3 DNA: TGTGCCACGGGACAGGGAGGAGGCTACACCTTC.

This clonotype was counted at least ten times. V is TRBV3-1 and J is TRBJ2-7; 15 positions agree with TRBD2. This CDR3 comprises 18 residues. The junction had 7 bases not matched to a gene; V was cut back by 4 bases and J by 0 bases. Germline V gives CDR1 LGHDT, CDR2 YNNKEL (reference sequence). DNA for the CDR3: TGTGCCAGCAGCCGTGGGACTAGCGGGAGGCCGAGCTCCTACGAGCAGTACTTC. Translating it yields CASSRGTSGRPSSYEQYF.